These 30 T cell receptor beta chains originate from one sample sequenced in a study of blood T cells in healthy people across ages. The authors ran a second PCR of about 6 to 11 cycles using a sample-barcoded 5' primer and a J-beta primer mix. TCRdb itself ran the 5' RACE reads through MiXCR, one entry per CDR3 protein. The sample shows approximately 290,000 distinct CDR3 sequences, roughly a quarter of them seen only once. Sequencing was done on a sample of blood. Every receptor here comes from a woman aged 65 to 85 in good health.

This clonotype was counted only a few times. The CDR3 sequence is CASSPTPVNTQYF. The CDR3 nucleotides are TGTGCCAGCAGCCCGACCCCAGTAAATACGCAGTATTTT. The V and J genes are TRBV14 and TRBJ2-3; D remains ambiguous. CDR1 SGHDN and CDR2 FVKESK come from the germline V gene. The ends were cut back, 4 bases at V and 7 bases at J, with 12 bases in the middle. The CDR3 extends over 13 amino acids. The variable domain in full, with the rest retrieved from reference TRBV14 and TRBJ2-3, is EAGVTQFPSHSVIEKGQTVTLRCDPISGHDNLYWYRRVMGKEIKFLLHFVKESKQDESGMPNNRFLAERTGGTYSTLKVQPAELEDSGVYFCASSPTPVNTQYFGPGTRLTVL.

Points on this clonotype: An end of the junction differs from the germline gene, which may be a read error. The genes are TRBV4-1 and TRBJ1-2; unclear D gene. Per the germline V gene, CDR1 is MGHRA and CDR2 is YSYEKL. The CDR3 sequence is 16 residues long. The CDR3 here is CAGSQDSIGSGRGYTF. The CDR3 DNA reads as TGCGCCGGCAGCCAAGATAGTATAGGTTCCGGGAGAGGCTACACCTTC.

This clonotype was counted once. V usage is TRBV3-1 and J usage is TRBJ2-3; TRBD2 might be the D (5 bases). V dropped 4 bases and J dropped 2 bases, with 10 bases sitting between them. The CDR3 spans 14 residues. CDR1 and CDR2 (germline): LGHDT, YNNKEL (reference sequence). The CDR3 loop is CASSPQRTTDTQYF. The CDR3 DNA is TGTGCCAGCAGCCCACAGCGGACCACAGATACGCAGTATTTT.

The chain recombines TRBV27 with TRBJ2-4; TRBD1 matches at 8 bases. The germline gives CDR1 MNHEY, CDR2 SMNVEV (reference sequence). V was clipped by 5 bases and J by 8 bases; unmatched bases: 8. This CDR3 is 14 amino acids long. The CDR3 DNA reads as TGTGCCAGCAGTCTATTGACAGGGGCATACATTCAGTACTTC. Translated, it gives CASSLLTGAYIQYF.

The sample holds a few counts of this clonotype. J is TRBJ2-1 and V is TRBV20-1; 8 positions match TRBD2. V lost 0 bases, J lost 6 bases, and 10 bases stayed unmatched. Germline CDR1 reads DFQATT; CDR2 reads SNEGSKA (reference sequence). The CDR3 spans 16 residues. CDR3 bases: TGCAGTGCTAGAGATCTGCCCGGGACTAGTGGCAATGAGCAGTTCTTC. This gives the protein CSARDLPGTSGNEQFF.

The V and J genes are TRBV20-1 and TRBJ2-3; maybe TRBD2 (5 bases). V was shortened by 3 bases and J by 4 bases, with 11 bases between the two germline ends. This CDR3 region has 13 residues. CDR1 and CDR2 from the germline V gene are DFQATT and SNEGSKA (reference sequence). The DNA of the CDR3 is TGCAGTGCTAGCTTCCGAGGGTCAGATACGCAGTATTTT. Its protein is CSASFRGSDTQYF.

The rearrangement joins TRBV29-1 to TRBJ2-1, with D maybe TRBD2 (5 bases). The J call is doubtful: the DNA matches TRBJ2-5 better. Germline CDR1 and CDR2: SQVTM and ANQGSEA. The CDR3 sequence is 12 residues long. The CDR3 nucleotides read TGCAGCGTTGAAGACGGGGAAGAGACCCAGTACTTC. The encoded protein is CSVEDGEETQYF.

In its sample, this clonotype was seen many times. The J gene is TRBJ2-2, the V gene TRBV12-3 or TRBV12-4; maybe TRBD1 (6 bases). The CDR3 length is 15 residues. Trimming took 5 bases from V and 0 from J, leaving 10 bases between them. The CDR3 here is CASSLQGSNTGELFF. In DNA form, the CDR3 reads TGTGCCAGCAGTCTACAGGGTTCGAACACCGGGGAGCTGTTTTTT.

About this clonotype: Given a much more abundant clone one base away, this may be a read error. The chain is built from TRBV29-1 and TRBJ1-2, with D unclear. Trimming shortened V by 1 base and J by 6 bases, and 6 bases separated the two germline ends. Germline-derived CDR1 and CDR2 are SQVTM and ANQGSEA. CDR3 size: 11 residues. The CDR3 bases are TGCAGCGTTGAAGGGAACCATGGCTACACCTTC. Its translation: CSVEGNHGYTF.

V and J are TRBV7-9 and TRBJ2-7; 9 bases agree with TRBD2. Judging by the DNA end, TRBJ2-1 fits better; the J call may be wrong. Looked up from germline, CDR1 is SEHNR and CDR2 is FQNEAQ (reference sequence). This CDR3 contains 15 residues. This CDR3 reads CASSRTREGINEQFF. The DNA of the CDR3 is TGTGCCAGCAGCCGCACGCGGGAGGGAATCAATGAGCAGTTCTTC.

In the case of this clonotype: A read error may explain this, as a much larger clone is one base away. V is TRBV4-3 and J is TRBJ2-7, with D maybe TRBD2 (5 bases). CDR3 size: 17 residues. Germline values: CDR1 LGHNA, CDR2 YSLEER. This CDR3 is CASGQESLAGRSYEQYF. CDR3 DNA sequence: TGCGCCAGCGGCCAAGAAAGCCTTGCGGGTAGGTCCTACGAGCAGTACTTC.

CDR3 amino acids: CASSTGLTGNNEQFF. The CDR3 region has the DNA TGTGCTAGTTCGACTGGTCTGACAGGGAACAATGAGCAGTTCTTC. The chain combines TRBV12-5 with TRBJ2-1, with 7 bases aligning to TRBD1. The J segment lost 5 bases and the V segment lost 8 bases, leaving 12 bases of the junction unmatched. This CDR3 region has 15 residues. Germline loops: CDR1 LGHNT, CDR2 FRNRAP.

This chain joins TRBV19 and TRBJ1-1; D call uncertain. V was pared by 3 bases and J by 3 bases, with 8 bases between. This CDR3 spans 13 amino acids. Germline lookup yields CDR1 LNHDA and CDR2 SQIVND (reference sequence). For the CDR3, the DNA is TGTGCCAGTAGTATCGGTGGGGACACTGAAGCTTTCTTT. It yields the protein CASSIGGDTEAFF.

The chain couples TRBV28 to TRBJ1-2; 9 bases are shared with TRBD1. The junction had 4 bases not matched to a gene; V was cut back by 3 bases and J by 5 bases. Germline CDR1 MDHEN, CDR2 SYDVKM. The CDR3 length is 14 residues. CDR3: CASSLTGGWYGYTF. The CDR3 DNA sequence: TGTGCCAGCAGTTTGACAGGGGGTTGGTATGGCTACACCTTC.

The chain carries TRBV6-6 and TRBJ1-4; D ambiguous. This CDR3 has 11 amino acids. The germline V gene encodes CDR1 MNHNY and CDR2 SVGAGI (reference sequence). V lost 2 bases, J lost 7 bases, and 2 bases lay in between. The CDR3 here is CASSYAEKLFF. CDR3 in DNA: TGTGCCAGCAGTTACGCTGAAAAACTGTTTTTT.

The V and J genes are TRBV2 and TRBJ2-1, with D perhaps being TRBD1 or TRBD2 (5 bases each). Matching the DNA end better, TRBJ2-5 makes the J call doubtful. This CDR3 has 14 residues. Germline V gives CDR1 SNHLY, CDR2 FYNNEI. The CDR3 DNA reads TGTGCCAGCATATGGGGGACGGGACAAGAGACCCAGTACTTC. Protein product: CASIWGTGQETQYF.

This clonotype was detected only a few times. This rearrangement joins TRBV7-9 to TRBJ1-1, with no clear D. Germline assignment: CDR1 SEHNR and CDR2 FQNEAQ (reference sequence). V was clipped by 3 bases and J by 5 bases, with 16 bases between them. The CDR3 loop spans 15 amino acids. The CDR3 region has the DNA TGTGCCAGCAGCTTCGTTCGGGGTGTAGGGACTGAAGCTTTCTTT. Its protein is CASSFVRGVGTEAFF.

This clonotype was picked up a small number of times. This chain uses TRBV5-1 with TRBJ2-5; 11 bases are a match to TRBD2. This CDR3 comprises 15 residues. V shed 6 bases and J 5 bases; nucleotides not matched to a gene: 9. Looked up from germline, CDR1 is SGHRS and CDR2 is YFSETQ. The chain's CDR3 is CASIAGGDPTETQYF. The CDR3 coding sequence is TGCGCCAGCATAGCGGGAGGGGACCCAACGGAGACCCAGTACTTC. Based on the CDR3 plus reference TRBV5-1 and TRBJ2-5, the full variable domain is KAGVTQTPRYLIKTRGQQVTLSCSPISGHRSVSWYQQTPGQGLQFLFEYFSETQRNKGNFPGRFSGRQFSNSRSEMNVSTLELGDSALYLCASIAGGDPTETQYFGPGTRLLVL.

This rearrangement joins TRBV7-9 to TRBJ2-5; no reliable D call. Trimming shortened V by 0 bases and J by 3 bases, and 11 bases separated the two germline ends. Germline V gene data show CDR1 as SEHNR and CDR2 as FQNEAQ (reference sequence). There are 15 residues in the CDR3. This CDR3 is CASSLALTVEETQYF. The CDR3 DNA follows: TGTGCCAGCAGCTTAGCCCTGACGGTTGAAGAGACCCAGTACTTC.

This clonotype appeared a single time. The chain is built from TRBV2 and TRBJ2-7; maybe TRBD1 (6 bases). The CDR3 extends over 12 amino acids. Trimming took off 5 bases at V and 7 bases at J, with 12 bases between the two ends. From germline, CDR1 is SNHLY and CDR2 FYNNEI. The CDR3 nucleotides read TGTGCCAGCAGTTATACAGGGTTGGAGCAGTACTTC. As protein: CASSYTGLEQYF. The full variable domain, its missing parts supplied by reference TRBV2 and TRBJ2-7, is EPEVTQTPSHQVTQMGQEVILRCVPISNHLYFYWYRQILGQKVEFLVSFYNNEISEKSEIFDDQFSVERPDGSNFTLKIRSTKLEDSAMYFCASSYTGLEQYFGPGTRLTVT.

The chain employs TRBV7-6 and TRBJ1-1; 7 bases line up with TRBD1. The V gene end was trimmed by 4 bases and the J gene end by 3 bases; junction bases not matched to a gene: 5. CDR1 is SGHVS and CDR2 is FNYEAQ in the germline V gene. This CDR3 is built from 14 residues. The CDR3: CASSYDRDHTEAFF. The CDR3 nucleotides read TGTGCCAGCAGCTACGACAGGGATCACACTGAAGCTTTCTTT.

V and J are TRBV5-1 and TRBJ1-6; 11 positions match TRBD1. The V gene's germline CDR1 is SGHRS and CDR2 YFSETQ. The CDR3 is made up of 16 amino acids. The V segment lost 2 bases and the J segment 9 bases; nucleotides outside the gene matches: 7. The CDR3 here is CASSLGQGANSSPLHF. CDR3 nucleotides: TGCGCCAGCAGCTTAGGACAGGGGGCGAATAGTTCACCCCTCCACTTT.

The V and J genes are TRBV11-2 and TRBJ2-7; D possibly matches TRBD1 or TRBD2 (5 bases each). The germline V gene has CDR1 SGHAT and CDR2 FQNNGV. The CDR3 totals 14 residues. Trimming cost V 2 bases and J 10 bases, with 18 bases left between them. The CDR3 reads CASSLRGPRVEQYF. The CDR3 DNA is TGTGCCAGCAGCTTACGGGGACCCCGGGTGGAACAGTACTTC.

The chain couples TRBV28 to TRBJ2-1, with D possibly TRBD1 on 6 matching bases. The CDR3 is 12 residues long. Trimming left V 7 bases short and J 8 bases short, with 12 bases between. From germline, CDR1 is MDHEN and CDR2 SYDVKM. The CDR3 sequence: CASKQGSHEQFF. The CDR3 DNA reads TGTGCCAGCAAACAGGGTTCCCATGAGCAGTTCTTC.

A few counts support this clonotype. The chain employs TRBV7-3 and TRBJ2-5; 7 nucleotides line up with TRBD1. The DNA end is more similar to TRBJ2-1, so the J call may be wrong. Per germline, CDR1 SGHTA and CDR2 FQGTGA. The CDR3 has 12 residues. This CDR3 is CASSSVTGEQFF. As DNA, the CDR3 is TGTGCCAGCAGCTCCGTGACAGGGGAGCAGTTCTTC.

The chain is built from TRBV20-1 and TRBJ2-7; D might be TRBD1 (6 bases). CDR3 length equals 14 residues. V lost 3 bases and J lost 1, with 13 bases in between. The germline CDR1 and CDR2 sequences are DFQATT and SNEGSKA (reference sequence). The CDR3 here is CSASRDMGSYEQYF. The CDR3 nucleotides read TGCAGTGCTAGTCGGGACATGGGATCCTACGAGCAGTACTTC.

The rearrangement links TRBV29-1 to TRBJ2-3; no definite D call. V lost 4 bases to trimming and J lost 2 bases, with 10 bases between them. Germline V gene sequence: CDR1 SQVTM, CDR2 ANQGSEA. The CDR3 covers 13 residues. CDR3 region: CSVGTEITDTQYF. In DNA form, the CDR3 reads TGCAGCGTTGGGACGGAGATCACAGATACGCAGTATTTT.

V and J are TRBV13 and TRBJ2-1, with 9 bases matching TRBD2. V lost 8 bases, J lost 4 bases, and 9 bases stayed unmatched. Germline V CDR1 and CDR2: PRHDT, FYEKMQ (reference sequence). The CDR3 spans 15 residues. CDR3 amino acids: CASCRFSGSYNEQFF. In nucleotides, the CDR3 is TGTGCCAGCTGTAGATTTAGCGGGAGTTACAATGAGCAGTTCTTC.

The chain combines TRBV6-1 with TRBJ1-1; D gene ambiguous. The CDR3 runs to 13 residues. Trimming cost V 6 bases and J 2 bases, with 10 bases left between them. The germline gives CDR1 MNHNS, CDR2 SASEGT. This CDR3 is CASRETPNTEAFF. CDR3 bases: TGTGCCAGCAGGGAGACACCTAACACTGAAGCTTTCTTT.

V and J are TRBV5-1 and TRBJ2-3, with 8 bases lining up with TRBD1. After removal of 4 bases from V and 0 bases from J, the junction contained 10 bases not matched to a gene. This CDR3 has 17 residues. The germline gives CDR1 SGHRS, CDR2 YFSETQ. This chain's CDR3 is CASSQTGQGSSTDTQYF. Here the CDR3 DNA reads TGCGCCAGCAGCCAGACCGGACAGGGCTCTAGCACAGATACGCAGTATTTT.